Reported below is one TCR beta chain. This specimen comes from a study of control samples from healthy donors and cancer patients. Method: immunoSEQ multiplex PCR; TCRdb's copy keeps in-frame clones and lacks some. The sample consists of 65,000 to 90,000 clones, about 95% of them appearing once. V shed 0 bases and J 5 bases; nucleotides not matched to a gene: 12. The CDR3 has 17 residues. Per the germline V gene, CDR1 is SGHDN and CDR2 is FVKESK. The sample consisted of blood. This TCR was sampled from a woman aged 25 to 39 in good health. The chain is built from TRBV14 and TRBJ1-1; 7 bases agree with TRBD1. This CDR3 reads CASSQDLGGSGWTEAFF. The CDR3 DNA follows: TGTGCCAGCAGCCAAGATCTAGGGGGCAGTGGTTGGACTGAAGCTTTCTTT.